The rows below give T cell receptor beta chains drawn from one sample of a study of blood T cell repertoires in COVID-19. Assay: immunoSEQ multiplex PCR; the TCRdb copy retains only in-frame clones and omits some. The sample contains around 500,000 clones, around 85% of which appear only once. The sample consisted of peripheral blood. Source of these receptors: a human donor in a cohort sampled during active COVID-19. The CDR3 runs from the conserved cysteine through the conserved F or W. Expanded clones get a size class; other rows say once, few or many, or leave the size out.

size | V | CDR3
- | TRBV3-1/TRBV3-2 | CASSSRQGGGYTF
- | TRBV18 | CASSHGQGAYNEQFF
- | TRBV3-1/TRBV3-2 | CASSFTLQGGGNTIYF
- | TRBV5-1 | CASSLVGDIYGYTF
- | TRBV11-2 | CASSLVLGQVFTDTQYF
- | TRBV7-2 | CASSLSWRVPPNSNQPQHF
once | TRBV5-8 | CASSLGDRGTTGELFF
- | TRBV27 | CASSLGGRGYGYTF
once | TRBV7-2 | CASSLVGRGNTEAFF
once | TRBV5-1 | CASSLGQGQGNTIYF
once | TRBV5-6 | CASSLQGIVTEAFF
- | TRBV6-5 | CASSSPKSPPLHF
once | TRBV9 | CASSIVSGSYNEQFF
- | TRBV11-3 | CASSLGSSASYNEQFF
- | TRBV30 | CAWSSLLLDGYTF
- | TRBV11-2 | CASSLGVAGGRLNTGELFF
- | TRBV9 | CASSVEATGTEAFF
- | TRBV3-1/TRBV3-2 | CASRFAGLARSGANVLTF
- | TRBV3-1/TRBV3-2 | CASSQDVVGGTEAFF
- | TRBV10-3 | CAISGGSPYEQYF
- | TRBV19 | CASSIVQGGEKLFF
- | TRBV15 | CATSRDLPGFGGYTF
- | TRBV24-1 | CATSDKGQGHNQPQHF
- | TRBV6-5 | CASRRRQGNTIYF
- | TRBV7-3 | CASSPPPRGNTEAFF
once | TRBV7-2 | CASSLSPGEDTQYF
- | TRBV10-3 | CAIRAGTGRKGELFF
- | TRBV6-5 | CASRTDRGRDTEAFF
- | TRBV24-1 | CATSAPPGPRGQETQYF
- | TRBV30 | CASGLARGGELFF
- | TRBV15 | CATSRDLPSGRPGTQYF
- | TRBV9 | CASSTRTGANIQYF
- | TRBV7-2 | CASSLDRGSYEQYF
- | TRBV7-2 | CASSLVRITGKGTLDTQYF
- | TRBV5-1 | CASSLRTSGQEEKLFF
- | TRBV5-1 | CASSGPTQGTGNTIYF
- | TRBV29-1 | CSADGQGNTIYF
- | TRBV3-1/TRBV3-2 | CASSLRRGSGELFF
once | TRBV4-1 | CASSPGRGGTANTQYF
- | TRBV7-2 | CASSSKTGGITEAFF
- | TRBV7-9 | CASSLKDSQNTEAFF
- | TRBV6-1 | CASSELGLAGDDTQYF
- | TRBV12-3/TRBV12-4 | CASSFSGNEQFF
- | TRBV30 | CVWTHSTGYEGNQPQHF